Presented here are 21 T cell receptor beta chains from one specimen sequenced in a study of T cells in tuberculosis. Profiled with immunoSEQ multiplex PCR; TCRdb holds only in-frame clones, not every one. The sample includes under 50,000 clones, roughly 96% of them seen just once. The sequenced material came from PBMCs. These receptors came from a donor between 10 and 29 years old with latent tuberculosis or without tuberculosis infection.

V and J are TRBV14 and TRBJ2-3; maybe TRBD2 (6 bases). The CDR3 covers 16 residues. Germline V gives CDR1 SGHDN, CDR2 FVKESK. V was trimmed by 3 bases and J by 6 bases, leaving 19 bases between them. CDR3 sequence (DNA): TGTGCCAGCAGCCATCACCTAGAGGGGAGGTACGATACGCAGTATTTT. This sequence encodes CASSHHLEGRYDTQYF.

The gene calls are TRBV4-1 and TRBJ2-3; 9 bases align to TRBD2. The V gene end was trimmed by 0 bases and the J gene end by 0 bases; junction bases not matched to a gene: 10. The CDR3 extends over 19 amino acids. Per the germline V gene, CDR1 is MGHRA and CDR2 is YSYEKL. CDR3 sequence: CASSQDLGGGAPSTDTQYF. The DNA of the CDR3 is TGCGCCAGCAGCCAAGATCTGGGCGGGGGGGCCCCTAGCACAGATACGCAGTATTTT.

This clone came up once. V and J are TRBV6-1 and TRBJ2-5, with D perhaps TRBD2 (6 bases). This CDR3 is 16 amino acids long. The V end was cut by 0 bases, the J end by 0 bases, with 11 bases between. The germline V gene encodes CDR1 MNHNS and CDR2 SASEGT. The CDR3 is CASSEAGAGNQETQYF. CDR3 sequence (DNA): TGTGCCAGCAGTGAAGCAGGAGCGGGTAACCAAGAGACCCAGTACTTC.

The genes are TRBV19 and TRBJ1-2; D perhaps matches TRBD1 (6 bases). This CDR3 is built from 15 residues. V lost 4 bases, J lost 9 bases, and 21 bases lay in between. Germline V CDR1 and CDR2: LNHDA, SQIVND (reference sequence). CDR3 nucleotide sequence: TGTGCCAGTAGTACCCGTACAGGGAGCGGTAATAGCTACACCTTC. It translates to CASSTRTGSGNSYTF.

J is TRBJ1-4 and V is TRBV4-1; D gene uncertain. The germline V gene has CDR1 MGHRA and CDR2 YSYEKL. V gave up 0 bases and J gave up 9 bases, with 14 bases separating them. This CDR3 has 15 amino acids. CDR3 region: CASSQEGGRVQKLFF. CDR3 bases: TGCGCCAGCAGCCAAGAGGGCGGGAGGGTGCAAAAACTGTTTTTT.

J is TRBJ2-7 and V is TRBV28; 7 positions agree with TRBD1. The junction had 15 bases not matched to a gene; V was cut back by 6 bases and J by 7 bases. This CDR3 spans 15 amino acids. Germline values: CDR1 MDHEN, CDR2 SYDVKM. DNA for the CDR3: TGTGCCAGCAGAGCTTCACATCAGGGACAGAGGGAGCAGTACTTC. It yields the protein CASRASHQGQREQYF. Combining the CDR3 with reference TRBV28 and TRBJ2-7 gives the whole variable domain DVKVTQSSRYLVKRTGEKVFLECVQDMDHENMFWYRQDPGLGLRLIYFSYDVKMKEKGDIPEGYSVSREKKERFSLILESASTNQTSMYLCASRASHQGQREQYFGPGTRLTVT.

The chain is built from TRBV2 and TRBJ2-1; 7 nucleotides line up with TRBD1. The germline V gene encodes CDR1 SNHLY and CDR2 FYNNEI. The V segment lost 7 bases and the J segment 9 bases; nucleotides outside the gene matches: 15. This CDR3 region has 15 residues. CDR3 coding DNA: TGTGCCAGCAACATCGACAGGGATACACCCAGTGAGCAGTTCTTC. This codes for CASNIDRDTPSEQFF.

The chain links TRBV18 to TRBJ1-1; possible D gene TRBD1, 5 bases. There are 15 residues in the CDR3. Germline loops: CDR1 KGHSH, CDR2 LQKENI. V was trimmed by 3 bases and J by 1 base, leaving 12 bases between them. CDR3 in amino acids: CASSPRDFSNTEAFF. As DNA, the CDR3 is TGTGCCAGCTCACCTCGGGACTTCTCGAACACTGAAGCTTTCTTT. Drawing the rest from reference TRBV18 and TRBJ1-1, the complete variable domain is NAGVMQNPRHLVRRRGQEARLRCSPMKGHSHVYWYRQLPEEGLKFMVYLQKENIIDESGMPKERFSAEFPKEGPSILRIQQVVRGDSAAYFCASSPRDFSNTEAFFGQGTRLTVV.

With regard to this clone: A junction end diverges from the germline sequence, so it may reflect a read error. The J gene is TRBJ2-1, the V gene TRBV10-1; 8 nucleotides align to TRBD1. Germline V gene sequence: CDR1 WNHNN, CDR2 SYGVQD (reference sequence). There are 16 residues in the CDR3. CDR3 amino acids: CASSKSTGVKNNEQFF. The DNA of the CDR3 is TGCGCCAGCAGTAAGTCGACAGGGGTTAAGAACAATGAGCAGTTCTTC.

V usage is TRBV28 and J usage is TRBJ2-7, with 9 bases aligning to TRBD1. CDR1 is MDHEN and CDR2 is SYDVKM in the germline V gene. After removal of 6 bases from V and 4 bases from J, the junction contained 10 bases not matched to a gene. This CDR3 contains 15 residues. The CDR3 spells CASRGETGGEYEQYF. CDR3 nucleotide sequence: TGTGCCAGCAGGGGGGAAACAGGGGGCGAATACGAGCAGTACTTC.

This sequence joins TRBV4-1 and TRBJ1-6, with 7 positions matching TRBD1. This CDR3 is 15 amino acids long. After removal of 7 bases from V and 4 bases from J, the junction contained 7 bases not matched to a gene. Germline values: CDR1 MGHRA, CDR2 YSYEKL. This CDR3 is CASNPTDRYNSPLHF. DNA of the CDR3: TGCGCCAGCAACCCGACGGACAGGTATAATTCACCCCTCCACTTT.

V gene TRBV5-1 combines with J gene TRBJ1-5, with 12 nucleotides matching TRBD1. Per the germline V gene, CDR1 is SGHRS and CDR2 is YFSETQ. J was trimmed by 7 bases and V by 3 bases; bases with no gene match: 5. The CDR3 totals 15 residues. The CDR3 region is CASSSGQGAGQPQHF. For the CDR3, the DNA is TGCGCCAGCAGCTCGGGACAGGGGGCTGGGCAGCCCCAGCATTTT. Looking up the rest from reference TRBV5-1 and TRBJ1-5 gives the full variable domain: KAGVTQTPRYLIKTRGQQVTLSCSPISGHRSVSWYQQTPGQGLQFLFEYFSETQRNKGNFPGRFSGRQFSNSRSEMNVSTLELGDSALYLCASSSGQGAGQPQHFGDGTRLSIL.

This clone was observed a handful of times. The rearrangement uses TRBV25-1 and TRBJ2-7; 11 bases fit TRBD1. The J segment lost 3 bases and the V segment lost 8 bases, leaving 6 bases of the junction unmatched. Germline V gene data show CDR1 as MGHDK and CDR2 as SYGVNS. The CDR3 totals 14 residues. The DNA of the CDR3 is TGTGCCAGCGGGCCCGGGACAGGGGGCTACGAGCAGTACTTC. Amino acid sequence: CASGPGTGGYEQYF.

This CDR3 is CAISDTVSTDTQYF. CDR3 DNA sequence: TGTGCCATCAGTGATACGGTGAGCACAGATACGCAGTATTTT. This sequence joins TRBV10-3 and TRBJ2-3; D call uncertain. Per germline, CDR1 ENHRY and CDR2 SYGVKD. V gave up 3 bases and J gave up 0 bases, with 7 bases separating them. The CDR3 extends over 14 amino acids.

The rearrangement uses TRBV30 and TRBJ1-1; D unresolved. This CDR3 has 13 amino acids. Trimming took off 5 bases at V and 3 bases at J, with 13 bases between the two ends. Germline CDR1 reads GTSNPN; CDR2 reads SVGIG (reference sequence). The CDR3 region is CAWEKRQDTEAFF. CDR3 in DNA: TGTGCCTGGGAAAAACGTCAGGACACTGAAGCTTTCTTT.

This clone was recorded only once. The chain uses TRBV6-1 and TRBJ2-7, with TRBD2 matching over 7 bases. Germline-derived CDR1 and CDR2 are MNHNS and SASEGT. The ends lost 4 bases at V and 5 bases at J; junction bases unmatched: 2. The CDR3 is 12 amino acids. CDR3 DNA sequence: TGTGCCAGCAGTGCAAGCGGGGACGAGCAGTACTTC. Translated: CASSASGDEQYF.

The rearrangement uses TRBV28 and TRBJ1-5; 7 bases map to TRBD1. The CDR3 sequence is 16 residues long. J was trimmed by 2 bases and V by 3 bases; bases with no gene match: 7. Germline loops: CDR1 MDHEN, CDR2 SYDVKM. The CDR3 reads CASSLLTGNGNQPQHF. In DNA, the CDR3 is TGTGCCAGCAGTTTGTTGACAGGGAACGGCAATCAGCCCCAGCATTTT. Drawing the rest from reference TRBV28 and TRBJ1-5, the complete variable domain is DVKVTQSSRYLVKRTGEKVFLECVQDMDHENMFWYRQDPGLGLRLIYFSYDVKMKEKGDIPEGYSVSREKKERFSLILESASTNQTSMYLCASSLLTGNGNQPQHFGDGTRLSIL.

The V gene is TRBV25-1, the J gene TRBJ2-7; a possible D gene is TRBD1 (5 bases). Trimming pared 2 bases from V and 5 bases from J, leaving 19 bases between. This CDR3 comprises 16 residues. Germline values: CDR1 MGHDK, CDR2 SYGVNS. CDR3 DNA sequence: TGTGCCAGCAGTGAAAGTAGGTCAGGGAATTTGGACGAGCAGTACTTC. Protein sequence: CASSESRSGNLDEQYF.

V gene TRBV7-9 combines with J gene TRBJ1-1; no clear D gene. This CDR3 is built from 13 residues. Looked up from germline, CDR1 is SEHNR and CDR2 is FQNEAQ (reference sequence). V lost 4 bases, J lost 6 bases, and 12 bases lay in between. The CDR3 sequence: CASSSGRSAEAFF. CDR3 DNA sequence: TGTGCCAGCAGCTCTGGGAGATCGGCTGAAGCTTTCTTT.

This sequence joins TRBV7-2 and TRBJ1-1; possible D gene TRBD1, 6 bases. The CDR3 has 16 amino acids. CDR1 is SGHTA and CDR2 is FQGNSA in the germline V gene. V was cut by 5 bases and J by 0 bases, with 16 bases left in between. CDR3 coding DNA: TGTGCCAGCAGCCCCGGGGGGAGACAGGTGAACACTGAAGCTTTCTTT. Translation gives CASSPGGRQVNTEAFF.

The rearrangement links TRBV11-2 to TRBJ1-3; D call uncertain. The CDR3 is 16 residues long. V was cut by 5 bases and J by 2 bases, with 16 bases left in between. Germline V CDR1 and CDR2: SGHAT, FQNNGV. In DNA form, the CDR3 reads TGTGCCAGCAGCGTACTACCCCGCGGGGCTGGAAACACCATATATTTT. Translating gives CASSVLPRGAGNTIYF.